This T cell receptor beta chain was obtained from a study of identical twins. TCRdb re-analysed the 5' RACE reads in MiXCR, keeping a single row per CDR3 protein. In the table there are approximately 620,000 distinct CDR3 sequences, less than 10% of which are singletons. CDR1 is KGHSH and CDR2 is LQKENI in the germline V gene. The CDR3 totals 14 residues. V was trimmed by 6 bases and J by 4 bases, leaving 14 bases between them. The sample holds a few counts of this clonotype. This same sample was also taken into another study, of yellow fever vaccine responses in identical twins.

Sequencing was carried out using PBMCs. V usage is TRBV18 and J usage is TRBJ2-3; D unresolved. The sequence derives from a woman younger than 30 in good health. This CDR3 reads CASSFANQADTQYF. Written as DNA, the CDR3 is TGTGCCAGCTCTTTTGCTAACCAGGCAGATACGCAGTATTTT.